This is a list of T cell receptor beta chains from one sample in a study of identical twins. TCRdb independently ran MiXCR on the 5' RACE reads; one entry per CDR3 protein. Of roughly 690,000 distinct CDR3 sequences in the sample, approximately 6% were seen once. Sequences were obtained from naive T cells sorted from blood. The receptors originated from a man younger than 30 in good health. The CDR3 runs from the conserved cysteine through the conserved F or W. A D gene is named only where the DNA matches it firmly. Not all rows give a size; the values are once, few, many and, for expanded clones, a class.

J gene: TRBJ2-7; CDR3 length: 13; D gene: NA; clone size: many; V gene: TRBV29-1; CDR3 protein: CSVEGDRTYEQYF; CDR3 DNA: TGCAGCGTCGAGGGTGACAGAACCTACGAGCAGTACTTC
J gene: TRBJ2-4; CDR3 length: 12; D gene: NA; clone size: many; V gene: TRBV12-3/TRBV12-4; CDR3 protein: CASRGGLNIQYF; CDR3 DNA: TGTGCCAGCAGGGGGGGGCTAAACATTCAGTACTTC
J gene: TRBJ2-1; CDR3 length: 16; D gene: NA; clone size: NA; V gene: TRBV7-3; CDR3 protein: CASSSPDDSRDNEQFF; CDR3 DNA: TGTGCCAGCAGCTCACCCGACGACAGTAGGGACAATGAGCAGTTCTTC
J gene: TRBJ2-3; CDR3 length: 19; D gene: TRBD2; clone size: few; V gene: TRBV6-5; CDR3 protein: CASSYSILAGGPGTDTQYF; CDR3 DNA: TGTGCCAGCAGTTACTCGATATTAGCGGGAGGGCCGGGCACAGATACGCAGTATTTT
J gene: TRBJ2-2; CDR3 length: 15; D gene: NA; clone size: many; V gene: TRBV5-6; CDR3 protein: CASSLPQGTHGELFF; CDR3 DNA: TGTGCCAGCAGCTTACCCCAGGGGACCCACGGGGAGCTGTTTTTT
J gene: TRBJ2-5; CDR3 length: 15; D gene: TRBD2; clone size: many; V gene: TRBV5-1; CDR3 protein: CASSFTSGNLETQYF; CDR3 DNA: TGCGCCAGCAGCTTTACTAGCGGGAACCTAGAGACCCAGTACTTC
J gene: TRBJ1-5; CDR3 length: 14; D gene: TRBD1; clone size: many; V gene: TRBV20-1; CDR3 protein: CSARVDRVNQPQHF; CDR3 DNA: TGCAGTGCTAGAGTGGACAGGGTTAATCAGCCCCAGCATTTT
J gene: TRBJ2-1; CDR3 length: 15; D gene: NA; clone size: NA; V gene: TRBV20-1; CDR3 protein: CSARDASGGYNEQFF; CDR3 DNA: TGCAGTGCTAGAGATGCGTCAGGGGGGTACAATGAGCAGTTCTTC
J gene: TRBJ2-3; CDR3 length: 15; D gene: TRBD2; clone size: many; V gene: TRBV7-6; CDR3 protein: CASSLTSGRVDTQYF; CDR3 DNA: TGTGCCAGCAGCTTAACTAGCGGGAGAGTAGATACGCAGTATTTT
J gene: TRBJ2-1; CDR3 length: 14; D gene: NA; clone size: many; V gene: TRBV6-8; CDR3 protein: CASSQTGTENEQFF; CDR3 DNA: TGTGCCAGCAGTCAGACCGGGACCGAGAATGAGCAGTTCTTC
J gene: TRBJ2-1; CDR3 length: 13; D gene: NA; clone size: many; V gene: TRBV14; CDR3 protein: CASSQGVDNEQFF; CDR3 DNA: TGTGCCAGCAGCCAAGGAGTGGACAATGAGCAGTTCTTC
J gene: TRBJ1-5; CDR3 length: 14; D gene: NA; clone size: NA; V gene: TRBV7-2; CDR3 protein: CASSLDYLNQPQHF; CDR3 DNA: TGTGCCAGCAGCTTAGATTACCTCAATCAGCCCCAGCATTTT
J gene: TRBJ2-1; CDR3 length: 15; D gene: TRBD2; clone size: many; V gene: TRBV24-1; CDR3 protein: CATSDLLREGNEQFF; CDR3 DNA: TGTGCCACCAGTGATTTGTTGCGGGAGGGGAATGAGCAGTTCTTC
J gene: TRBJ2-1; CDR3 length: 15; D gene: NA; clone size: many; V gene: TRBV12-3/TRBV12-4; CDR3 protein: CASSSPTGFDNEQFF; CDR3 DNA: TGTGCCAGCAGTTCCCCAACAGGATTTGACAATGAGCAGTTCTTC
J gene: TRBJ2-7; CDR3 length: 16; D gene: NA; clone size: many; V gene: TRBV6-2/TRBV6-3; CDR3 protein: CASTRKPRDGTYEQYF; CDR3 DNA: TGTGCCAGCACCCGGAAACCGAGGGACGGGACCTACGAGCAGTACTTC
J gene: TRBJ2-1; CDR3 length: 11; D gene: NA; clone size: NA; V gene: TRBV6-5; CDR3 protein: CASRSVLEQFF; CDR3 DNA: TGTGCCAGCAGGTCGGTACTTGAGCAGTTCTTC
J gene: TRBJ2-1; CDR3 length: 16; D gene: NA; clone size: many; V gene: TRBV27; CDR3 protein: CASSPKGGSSYNEQFF; CDR3 DNA: TGTGCCAGCAGTCCCAAAGGTGGGAGCTCCTACAATGAGCAGTTCTTC
J gene: TRBJ2-3; CDR3 length: 15; D gene: TRBD1; clone size: many; V gene: TRBV20-1; CDR3 protein: CSATSDRGNPDTQYF; CDR3 DNA: TGCAGTGCTACCTCGGACAGGGGGAATCCAGATACGCAGTATTTT
J gene: TRBJ1-1; CDR3 length: 11; D gene: NA; clone size: many; V gene: TRBV12-3/TRBV12-4; CDR3 protein: CASRLDTEAFF; CDR3 DNA: TGTGCCAGCAGGTTGGACACTGAAGCTTTCTTT
J gene: TRBJ2-1; CDR3 length: 14; D gene: TRBD1; clone size: many; V gene: TRBV7-8; CDR3 protein: CASSPGTGGDEQFF; CDR3 DNA: TGTGCCAGCAGCCCCGGGACAGGGGGCGATGAGCAGTTCTTC
J gene: TRBJ2-1; CDR3 length: 15; D gene: NA; clone size: many; V gene: TRBV20-1; CDR3 protein: CSARDDSSTYNEQFF; CDR3 DNA: TGCAGTGCTAGAGATGATAGCTCGACCTACAATGAGCAGTTCTTC
J gene: TRBJ2-5; CDR3 length: 17; D gene: TRBD2; clone size: many; V gene: TRBV12-3/TRBV12-4; CDR3 protein: CASSQLGTSGYQETQYF; CDR3 DNA: TGTGCCAGCAGTCAACTCGGGACTAGCGGGTACCAAGAGACCCAGTACTTC
J gene: TRBJ1-5; CDR3 length: 17; D gene: TRBD1; clone size: NA; V gene: TRBV7-8; CDR3 protein: CASSSTKTGDSNQPQHF; CDR3 DNA: TGTGCCAGCAGCTCCACTAAGACAGGGGATAGCAATCAGCCCCAGCATTTT
J gene: TRBJ2-1; CDR3 length: 17; D gene: TRBD2; clone size: many; V gene: TRBV9; CDR3 protein: CASSVGFIQRGDNEQFF; CDR3 DNA: TGTGCCAGCAGCGTAGGCTTCATCCAGCGGGGTGACAATGAGCAGTTCTTC
J gene: TRBJ2-5; CDR3 length: 14; D gene: TRBD2; clone size: many; V gene: TRBV12-3/TRBV12-4; CDR3 protein: CASTRGLAEETQYF; CDR3 DNA: TGTGCCAGCACGCGCGGGCTAGCGGAAGAGACCCAGTACTTC
J gene: TRBJ2-3; CDR3 length: 12; D gene: NA; clone size: many; V gene: TRBV12-3/TRBV12-4; CDR3 protein: CASSPNQDTQYF; CDR3 DNA: TGTGCCAGCAGCCCTAACCAGGATACGCAGTATTTT
J gene: TRBJ1-4; CDR3 length: 16; D gene: NA; clone size: few; V gene: TRBV7-9; CDR3 protein: CASSLAQSATNEKLFF; CDR3 DNA: TGTGCCAGCAGCTTAGCGCAATCAGCAACTAATGAAAAACTGTTTTTT
J gene: TRBJ2-1; CDR3 length: 19; D gene: TRBD1; clone size: NA; V gene: TRBV7-3; CDR3 protein: CASSPPGQGVPSSYNEQFF; CDR3 DNA: TGTGCCAGCAGCCCCCCGGGACAGGGGGTCCCTAGCTCCTACAATGAGCAGTTCTTC
J gene: TRBJ2-3; CDR3 length: 14; D gene: NA; clone size: many; V gene: TRBV4-3; CDR3 protein: CASSQEEGTDTQYF; CDR3 DNA: TGCGCCAGCAGCCAAGAAGAAGGCACAGATACGCAGTATTTT
J gene: TRBJ2-7; CDR3 length: 16; D gene: TRBD2; clone size: NA; V gene: TRBV18; CDR3 protein: CASSRPGTSGSYEQYF; CDR3 DNA: TGTGCCAGCTCACGTCCGGGGACTAGCGGTTCCTACGAGCAGTACTTC
J gene: TRBJ2-1; CDR3 length: 14; D gene: TRBD2; clone size: many; V gene: TRBV7-2; CDR3 protein: CASSHLAGGLEQFF; CDR3 DNA: TGTGCCAGCAGCCATCTAGCGGGGGGGTTGGAGCAGTTCTTC
J gene: TRBJ2-7; CDR3 length: 16; D gene: TRBD1; clone size: many; V gene: TRBV6-2/TRBV6-3; CDR3 protein: CASSYSVDRGPYEQYF; CDR3 DNA: TGTGCCAGCAGTTACTCGGTCGACAGGGGACCCTACGAGCAGTACTTC
J gene: TRBJ2-1; CDR3 length: 17; D gene: NA; clone size: NA; V gene: TRBV6-1; CDR3 protein: CASSEFWRGAAYNEQFF; CDR3 DNA: TGTGCCAGCAGTGAATTTTGGAGGGGGGCGGCCTACAATGAGCAGTTCTTC
J gene: TRBJ2-2; CDR3 length: 14; D gene: NA; clone size: NA; V gene: TRBV10-1; CDR3 protein: CASSDRIDTGELFF; CDR3 DNA: TGCGCCAGCAGTGACAGGATTGACACCGGGGAGCTGTTTTTT
J gene: TRBJ2-2; CDR3 length: 17; D gene: TRBD2; clone size: once; V gene: TRBV7-2; CDR3 protein: CASSLGLAGTNTGELFF; CDR3 DNA: TGTGCCAGCAGCCTCGGACTAGCGGGAACGAACACCGGGGAGCTGTTTTTT
J gene: TRBJ2-1; CDR3 length: 14; D gene: NA; clone size: NA; V gene: TRBV4-3; CDR3 protein: CASSQVLREGEQFF; CDR3 DNA: TGCGCCAGCAGCCAAGTGCTCAGGGAAGGTGAGCAGTTCTTC
J gene: TRBJ2-2; CDR3 length: 16; D gene: NA; clone size: few; V gene: TRBV28; CDR3 protein: CASWRGPSWSTGELFF; CDR3 DNA: TGTGCCAGCTGGAGGGGGCCCTCTTGGAGCACCGGGGAGCTGTTTTTT